This T cell receptor (beta chain) comes out of a study of siplizumab effects on memory and regulatory T cells. It was approximately 9.6 x 10^4 TCR templates that were assayed per sample. Sequencing was performed with immunoSEQ multiplex PCR; in TCRdb, only in-frame clones are kept and a portion is missing. This sample yields roughly 100,000 clones, of which approximately 97% are seen a single time; 0.03% to 0.035% belongs to the top ten. The material sequenced was naive CD4+ T cells sorted from blood. The clonotype comes from a human donor in good health.

DNA for the CDR3: TGTGCCAGCGGCCTTGATCACAGGGCCCGGGGCGCTGAAGCTTTCTTT. This codes for CASGLDHRARGAEAFF. The rearrangement uses TRBV27 and TRBJ1-1, with D perhaps matching TRBD1 (6 bases). Germline loops: CDR1 MNHEY, CDR2 SMNVEV (reference sequence). V was trimmed by 8 bases and J by 6 bases, leaving 25 bases between them. The CDR3 length is 16 residues.